Sequencing of this TCR beta chain was carried out in a study of vaccination and CD4 T cells after COVID-19. In the study overall: Participants got two doses of BNT162b2 or mRNA-1273 vaccine. Cellular stimulation was performed using overlapping spike peptides derived from SARS-CoV-2, HCoV-NL63, HCoV-OC43 and HCoV-229E. A median of about 98 days (range 35 to 161) separated diagnosis from post-COVID sampling.

Worth noting for this clonotype: The antigen is undetermined.

CDR3 size: 15 residues. V dropped 3 bases and J dropped 6; count of bases not matched to a gene: 7. Germline V gene sequence: CDR1 SEHNR, CDR2 FQNEAQ (reference sequence). Treatment: roughly 10-day PBMC culture with coronavirus spike peptide pools or control peptides (ViraFEST assay). Harvesting of the unexposed donor's CD4+ T cells predated the COVID-19 pandemic (2011-2018). Once obtained from cultured CD4+ T cells, the DNA was sequenced using the Oncomine TCR Beta short-read assay. TCRdb re-analysed the PCR reads in MiXCR, keeping a single row per CDR3 protein. The sample carries about 7,000 distinct CDR3 sequences, about 30% recorded once.

The chain couples TRBV7-9 to TRBJ2-1; TRBD2 matches 8 bases. The origin of this receptor is a human donor in good health. The sequenced sample was CD4+ T cells from blood, cultured in vitro. The CDR3 DNA sequence: TGTGCCAGCAGCTTTACAGGACTAGCCCTCAATGAGCAGTTCTTC. This encodes CASSFTGLALNEQFF.